This T cell receptor beta chain is drawn from a study of blood T cell repertoires in COVID-19. The table came from immunoSEQ multiplex PCR; TCRdb's copy has only in-frame clones and leaves some out. The repertoire holds 260,000 or so clones, roughly four fifths seen once, with about 4.5% in the top ten. The CDR3 is 14 amino acids. The V end was cut by 6 bases, the J end by 3 bases, with 11 bases between. In germline, CDR1 is SEHNR, CDR2 FQNEAQ (reference sequence). The sequence was obtained from a woman in her 70s with acute or convalescent COVID-19. The rearrangement uses TRBV7-9 and TRBJ2-2; tentative D call: TRBD1 (6 bases). The sample comprised peripheral blood. CDR3 bases: TGTGCCAGCAGACCGGGGACACACACCGGGGAGCTGTTTTTT. This translates into CASRPGTHTGELFF.